These 18 T cell receptor beta chains came from one sample sequenced in a study of T-cell memory formation after mild COVID-19 (dated by TCRdb to about 2021). Library preparation employed 5' RACE. The instrument given in TCRdb is Illumina NovaSeq 6000. The public reads were reanalyzed by TCRdb: fastp trimming at Q25, MiXCR alignment, in-frame beta chains only. Each entry merges the rows of one CDR3 protein and shows their most common DNA and genes. The sample contains hundreds of thousands of distinct CDR3 sequences, approximately 13% of them found a single time. 22% of the sample lies in the top ten. Sequenced input: PBMCs or a T cell subset sorted from them (not recorded which). These receptors were taken from a man aged 18-30 years who had mild COVID-19 (a few samples of this study predate the infection). The sample titles of this study are shuffled in the database, so cell type and time point are left out; the donor was told from shared clones.

The rearrangement uses TRBV24-1 and TRBJ2-5, with D perhaps matching TRBD2 (5 bases). Germline V CDR1 and CDR2: KGHDR, SFDVKD. The V end was cut by 12 bases, the J end by 2 bases, with 24 bases between. This CDR3 region has 16 residues. CDR3 amino acids: CAASGSRIVGQETQYF. CDR3 coding DNA: TGTGCCGCAAGCGGTTCCCGGATTGTGGGACAAGAGACCCAGTACTTC.

As concerns this clonotype: Its ends do not fully match the called genes, so a read error is possible. The rearrangement links TRBV7-9 to TRBJ2-1; no clear D. There are 14 residues in the CDR3. Germline V gives CDR1 SEHNR, CDR2 FQNEAQ (reference sequence). CDR3 sequence reads: CASSLVSSNNEQFF. For the CDR3, the DNA is TGTGCCAGCAGCTTAGTGTCCTCCAACAATGAGCAGTTCTTC.

This clonotype was seen a few times. This chain joins TRBV4-1 and TRBJ2-3; 10 bases line up with TRBD2. V gave up 0 bases and J gave up 6 bases; unmatched junction bases: 3. The CDR3 is made up of 15 amino acids. Germline-derived CDR1 and CDR2 are MGHRA and YSYEKL. CDR3 in DNA: TGCGCCAGCAGCCAAGAACAAGCGGGAGGGGATACGCAGTATTTT. This codes for CASSQEQAGGDTQYF.

Ten or more counts support this clonotype. This chain uses TRBV5-5 with TRBJ2-1, with D uncertain. The V and J ends lost 4 bases and 4 bases respectively, with 6 bases between them. Germline V CDR1 and CDR2: SGHKS, YYEKEE (reference sequence). CDR3 length: 12 amino acids. This CDR3 is CASSLEYNEQFF. The CDR3 DNA follows: TGTGCCAGCAGCCTCGAATACAATGAGCAGTTCTTC.

The rearrangement links TRBV19 to TRBJ1-5; D unresolved. Germline V gene data show CDR1 as LNHDA and CDR2 as SQIVND (reference sequence). The CDR3 runs 13 residues. Trimming stripped 1 base from V and 2 bases from J, with 3 bases between. CDR3 DNA sequence: TGTGCCAGTAGTATAGTTCGCAATCAGCCCCAGCATTTT. Protein: CASSIVRNQPQHF.

This rearrangement joins TRBV20-1 to TRBJ2-5; D could derive from TRBD1 or TRBD2 (6 bases each). The germline CDR1 and CDR2 sequences are DFQATT and SNEGSKA (reference sequence). The CDR3 runs to 15 residues. With 4 bases removed from V and 5 bases from J, the gap between germline ends came to 20 bases. Here the CDR3 reads CSATGGPRIWETQYF. The CDR3, as DNA: TGCAGTGCTACTGGGGGGCCCCGTATATGGGAGACCCAGTACTTC.

This clonotype was detected only a few times. The rearrangement joins TRBV29-1 to TRBJ2-7, with 9 bases aligning to TRBD2. The CDR3 loop spans 13 amino acids. The ends lost 6 bases at V and 0 bases at J; junction bases unmatched: 3. Per germline, CDR1 SQVTM and CDR2 ANQGSEA. Here the CDR3 DNA reads TGCAGCGTGGTGGGACTAGCCTCCTACGAGCAGTACTTC. It is translated as CSVVGLASYEQYF.

This chain joins TRBV4-3 and TRBJ2-2; D remains unclear. CDR1 LGHNA and CDR2 YSLEER come from the germline V gene. The V end lost 1 base, the J end lost 8 bases, and 8 bases lay between the germline ends. The CDR3 totals 13 residues. CDR3 region: CASSQVGWGELFF. The CDR3, as DNA: TGCGCCAGCAGCCAAGTCGGTTGGGGGGAGCTGTTTTTT.

CDR3 amino acids: CASSFSKVGNTEAFF. CDR3 DNA sequence: TGTGCCAGCAGTTTCTCCAAGGTGGGGAACACTGAAGCTTTCTTT. This chain uses TRBV27 with TRBJ1-1, with unresolved D. V was cut by 3 bases and J by 1 base, with 12 bases left in between. The CDR3 sequence is 15 residues long. Germline V gene data show CDR1 as MNHEY and CDR2 as SMNVEV (reference sequence).

J is TRBJ2-7 and V is TRBV13; D call uncertain. V lost 1 base and J 0 bases, leaving 10 bases between the germline ends. Germline V gives CDR1 PRHDT, CDR2 FYEKMQ (reference sequence). This CDR3 comprises 15 residues. The CDR3 nucleotides read TGTGCCAGCAGCTTAGTACGGATGGGCTCCTACGAGCAGTACGTC. Translation gives CASSLVRMGSYEQYV.

The table lists this clonotype with a few counts. This sequence joins TRBV20-1 and TRBJ2-1; 8 bases match TRBD2. V was pared by 4 bases and J by 8 bases, with 7 bases of the junction left unmatched. Germline V gives CDR1 DFQATT, CDR2 SNEGSKA (reference sequence). This CDR3 has 13 residues. CDR3 bases: TGCAGTGCTAATAGAGAAGCGGGGGATGAGCAGTTCTTC. The encoded protein is CSANREAGDEQFF.

The chain joins TRBV6-5 to TRBJ1-2; 7 bases are shared with TRBD1. This CDR3 region has 12 residues. V shed 6 bases and J 8 bases; nucleotides not matched to a gene: 6. CDR1 is MNHEY and CDR2 is SVGAGI in the germline V gene. This CDR3 reads CASRTAGGGYTF. The CDR3 region has the DNA TGTGCCAGCAGGACGGCAGGGGGAGGCTACACCTTC.

This clonotype occurred a few times. The chain joins TRBV4-2 to TRBJ1-5, with D hard to call. Germline assignment: CDR1 LGHNA and CDR2 YNFKEQ. Between the trimmed V and J ends, which lost 0 bases and 4 bases, there was a span of 10 bases. The CDR3 covers 15 residues. CDR3 region: CASSQDRASNQPQHF. The CDR3 DNA reads as TGTGCCAGCAGCCAAGATCGGGCTTCGAATCAGCCCCAGCATTTT.

This clonotype appeared a few times. V and J are TRBV6-5 and TRBJ2-7; D is perhaps TRBD2 (5 bases). Per the germline V gene, CDR1 is MNHEY and CDR2 is SVGAGI. CDR3 size: 13 residues. V was clipped by 6 bases and J by 3 bases, with 12 bases between them. The CDR3 here is CASSQLGGYEQYV. CDR3 sequence (DNA): TGTGCCAGCAGCCAACTAGGTGGCTACGAGCAGTACGTC.

The rearrangement joins TRBV27 to TRBJ1-1, with D unclear. Germline CDR1 reads MNHEY; CDR2 reads SMNVEV (reference sequence). V was cut by 5 bases and J by 5 bases, with 12 bases left in between. The CDR3 has 13 amino acids. This chain's CDR3 is CASSMGPGTEAFF. In DNA form, the CDR3 reads TGTGCCAGCAGTATGGGCCCGGGGACTGAAGCTTTCTTT.

The rearrangement uses TRBV4-1 and TRBJ1-2, with TRBD1 as a possible D gene (5 bases). The CDR3 sequence is 15 residues long. The V gene's germline CDR1 is MGHRA and CDR2 YSYEKL. Trimming took off 4 bases at V and 4 bases at J, with 16 bases between the two ends. In nucleotides, the CDR3 is TGCGCCAGCAGCCCCAACGAGGGGAATAGCTATGGCTACACCTTC. Amino acids: CASSPNEGNSYGYTF.

The table lists this clonotype with many counts. This chain joins TRBV7-2 and TRBJ2-3; D not resolved. Looked up from germline, CDR1 is SGHTA and CDR2 is FQGNSA. The V gene lost 1 base and the J gene lost 1 base, with 6 bases spanning the gap. The length of the CDR3 is 14 residues. CDR3 sequence: CASSLDGGTDTQYF. The DNA for the CDR3 is TGTGCCAGCAGCTTAGATGGCGGCACAGATACGCAGTATTTT.

This clonotype turned up a few times. The genes are TRBV7-2 and TRBJ1-3; no reliable D call. V lost 5 bases and J 3 bases, leaving 11 bases between the germline ends. This CDR3 is built from 14 residues. Germline assignment: CDR1 SGHTA and CDR2 FQGNSA. In DNA, the CDR3 is TGTGCCAGCAGCGTAAACAGTGATGGAAACACCATATATTTT. Its protein is CASSVNSDGNTIYF.